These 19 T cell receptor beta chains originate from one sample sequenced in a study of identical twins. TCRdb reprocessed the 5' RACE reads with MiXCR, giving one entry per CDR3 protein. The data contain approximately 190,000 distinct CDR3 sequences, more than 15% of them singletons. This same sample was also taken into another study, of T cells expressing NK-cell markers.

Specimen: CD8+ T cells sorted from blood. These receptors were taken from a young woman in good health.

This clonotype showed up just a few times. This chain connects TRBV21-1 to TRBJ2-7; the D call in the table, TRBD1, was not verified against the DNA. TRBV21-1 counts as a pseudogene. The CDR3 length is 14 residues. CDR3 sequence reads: CASSKGTETYEQYF. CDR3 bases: TGTGCCAGCAGCAAGGGGACAGAGACCTACGAGCAGTACTTC.

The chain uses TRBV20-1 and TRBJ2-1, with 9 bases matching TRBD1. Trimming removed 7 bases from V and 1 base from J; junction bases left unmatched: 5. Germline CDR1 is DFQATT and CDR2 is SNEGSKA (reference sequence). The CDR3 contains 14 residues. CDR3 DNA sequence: TGCAGTGTTCCGGGACAGGGTTCCTACAATGAGCAGTTCTTC. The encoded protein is CSVPGQGSYNEQFF.

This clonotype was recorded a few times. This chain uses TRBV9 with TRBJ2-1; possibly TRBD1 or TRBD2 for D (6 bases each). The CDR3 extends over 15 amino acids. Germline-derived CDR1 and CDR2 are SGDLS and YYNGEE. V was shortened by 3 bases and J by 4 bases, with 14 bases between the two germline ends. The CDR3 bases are TGTGCCAGCAGCGCCGGGGGCTCGCCATACAATGAGCAGTTCTTC. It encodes CASSAGGSPYNEQFF.

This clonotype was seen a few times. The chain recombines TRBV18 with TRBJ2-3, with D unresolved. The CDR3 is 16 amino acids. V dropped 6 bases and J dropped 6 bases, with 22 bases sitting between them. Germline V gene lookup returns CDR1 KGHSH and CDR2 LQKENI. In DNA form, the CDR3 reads TGTGCCAGCTCGCGGCTTAAGCGCAACTACGAGGATACGCAGTATTTT. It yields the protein CASSRLKRNYEDTQYF.

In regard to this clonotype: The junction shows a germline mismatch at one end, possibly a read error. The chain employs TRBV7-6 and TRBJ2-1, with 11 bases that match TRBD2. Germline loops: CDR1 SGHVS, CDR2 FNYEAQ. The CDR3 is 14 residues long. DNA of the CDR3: TGTGCCAGCAGTTTAGCGGGGGGGCAGGATGAGCAGTTCTTC. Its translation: CASSLAGGQDEQFF. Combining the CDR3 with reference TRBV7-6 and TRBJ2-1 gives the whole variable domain GAGVSQSPRYKVTKRGQDVALRCDPISGHVSLYWYRQALGQGPEFLTYFNYEAQQDKSGLPNDRFSAERPEGSISTLTIQRTEQRDSAMYRCASSLAGGQDEQFFGPGTRLTVL.

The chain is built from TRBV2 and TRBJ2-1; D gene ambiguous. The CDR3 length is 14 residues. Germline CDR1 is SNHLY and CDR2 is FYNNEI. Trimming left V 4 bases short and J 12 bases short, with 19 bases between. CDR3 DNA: TGTGCCAGCAGTGGTCGTACGTACCACACACCGCAGTTCTTC. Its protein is CASSGRTYHTPQFF. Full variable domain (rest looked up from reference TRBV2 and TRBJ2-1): EPEVTQTPSHQVTQMGQEVILRCVPISNHLYFYWYRQILGQKVEFLVSFYNNEISEKSEIFDDQFSVERPDGSNFTLKIRSTKLEDSAMYFCASSGRTYHTPQFFGPGTRLTVL.

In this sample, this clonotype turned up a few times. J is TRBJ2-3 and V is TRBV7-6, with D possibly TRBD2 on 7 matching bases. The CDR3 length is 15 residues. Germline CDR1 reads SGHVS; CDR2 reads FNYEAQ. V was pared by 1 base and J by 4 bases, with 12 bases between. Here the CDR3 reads CASSLGGGPSDTQYF. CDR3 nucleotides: TGTGCCAGCAGCTTAGGGGGGGGGCCCTCAGATACGCAGTATTTT. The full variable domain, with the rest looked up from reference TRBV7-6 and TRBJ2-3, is GAGVSQSPRYKVTKRGQDVALRCDPISGHVSLYWYRQALGQGPEFLTYFNYEAQQDKSGLPNDRFSAERPEGSISTLTIQRTEQRDSAMYRCASSLGGGPSDTQYFGPGTRLTVL.

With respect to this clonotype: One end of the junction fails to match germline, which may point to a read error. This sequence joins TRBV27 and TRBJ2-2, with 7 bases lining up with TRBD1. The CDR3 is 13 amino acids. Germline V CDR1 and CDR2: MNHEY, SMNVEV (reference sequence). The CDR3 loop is CQTWDSYTGELFF. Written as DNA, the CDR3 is TGCCAAACGTGGGACAGTTACACCGGGGAGCTGTTTTTT.

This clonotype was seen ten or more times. This chain's CDR3 is CASLLASFYNEQFF. The CDR3 DNA reads as TGTGCCAGCTTGCTGGCCTCATTCTACAATGAGCAGTTCTTC. V and J are TRBV12-3 or TRBV12-4 and TRBJ2-1; no definite D call. The ends were cut back, 8 bases at V and 3 bases at J, with 14 bases in the middle. This CDR3 has 14 amino acids.

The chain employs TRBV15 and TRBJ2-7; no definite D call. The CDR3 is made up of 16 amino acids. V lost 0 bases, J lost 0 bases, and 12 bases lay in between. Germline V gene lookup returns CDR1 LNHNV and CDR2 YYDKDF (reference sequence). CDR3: CATSRDTDLSSYEQYF. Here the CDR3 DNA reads TGTGCCACCAGCAGAGATACGGATCTAAGCTCCTACGAGCAGTACTTC.

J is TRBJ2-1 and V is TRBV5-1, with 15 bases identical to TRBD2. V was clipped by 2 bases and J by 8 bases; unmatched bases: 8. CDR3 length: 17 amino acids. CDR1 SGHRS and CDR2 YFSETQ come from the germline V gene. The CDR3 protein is CASSLGLAGGPGDEQFF. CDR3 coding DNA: TGCGCCAGCAGCTTAGGACTAGCGGGAGGGCCCGGGGATGAGCAGTTCTTC.

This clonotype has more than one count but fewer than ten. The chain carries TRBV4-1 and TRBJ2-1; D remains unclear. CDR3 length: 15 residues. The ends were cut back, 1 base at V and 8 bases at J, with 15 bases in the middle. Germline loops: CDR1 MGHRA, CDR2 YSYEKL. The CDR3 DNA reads TGCGCCAGCAGCCAAGGCCAGGTGTCTGGGGATGAGCAGTTCTTC. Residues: CASSQGQVSGDEQFF.

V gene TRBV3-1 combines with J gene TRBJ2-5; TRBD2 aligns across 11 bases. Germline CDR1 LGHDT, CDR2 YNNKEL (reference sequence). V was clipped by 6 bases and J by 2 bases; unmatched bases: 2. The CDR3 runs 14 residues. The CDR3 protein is CASRTSGIQETQYF. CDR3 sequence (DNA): TGTGCCAGCAGGACTAGCGGGATACAAGAGACCCAGTACTTC.

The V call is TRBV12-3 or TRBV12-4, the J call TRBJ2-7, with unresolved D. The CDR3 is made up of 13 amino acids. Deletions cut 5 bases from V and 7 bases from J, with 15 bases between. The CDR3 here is CASSTPRNPEQYF. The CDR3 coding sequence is TGTGCCAGCAGTACCCCCCGGAACCCGGAGCAGTACTTC.

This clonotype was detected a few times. CDR3: CASSWDLDNEQFF. The CDR3 DNA reads as TGTGCCAGCAGCTGGGACCTCGACAATGAGCAGTTCTTC. This chain links TRBV7-2 with TRBJ2-1; either TRBD1 or TRBD2 may fit D (5 bases each). V was cut by 4 bases and J by 5 bases, with 9 bases left in between. There are 13 residues in the CDR3. The germline V gene has CDR1 SGHTA and CDR2 FQGNSA.

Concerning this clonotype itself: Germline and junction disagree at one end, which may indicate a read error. Here the CDR3 reads CATSRDRGRRTEAFF. The CDR3 DNA reads TGTGCCACCAGCCGAGACAGGGGGAGGAGAACTGAAGCTTTCTTT. This chain uses TRBV15 with TRBJ1-1; 9 bases are shared with TRBD1. This CDR3 has 15 residues. Germline V gene sequence: CDR1 LNHNV, CDR2 YYDKDF (reference sequence).

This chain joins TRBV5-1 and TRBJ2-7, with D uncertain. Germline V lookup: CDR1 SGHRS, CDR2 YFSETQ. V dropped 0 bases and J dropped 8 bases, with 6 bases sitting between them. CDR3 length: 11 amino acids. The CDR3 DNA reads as TGCGCCAGCAGCTTGGGGGTTCAGCAGTACTTC. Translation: CASSLGVQQYF. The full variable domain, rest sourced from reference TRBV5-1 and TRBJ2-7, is KAGVTQTPRYLIKTRGQQVTLSCSPISGHRSVSWYQQTPGQGLQFLFEYFSETQRNKGNFPGRFSGRQFSNSRSEMNVSTLELGDSALYLCASSLGVQQYFGPGTRLTVT.

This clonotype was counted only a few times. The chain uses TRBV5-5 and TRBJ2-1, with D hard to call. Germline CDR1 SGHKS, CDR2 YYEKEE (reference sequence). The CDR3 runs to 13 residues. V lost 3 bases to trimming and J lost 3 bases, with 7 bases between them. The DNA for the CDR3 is TGTGCCAGCAGCTGGGTCCTCTACAATGAGCAGTTCTTC. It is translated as CASSWVLYNEQFF.

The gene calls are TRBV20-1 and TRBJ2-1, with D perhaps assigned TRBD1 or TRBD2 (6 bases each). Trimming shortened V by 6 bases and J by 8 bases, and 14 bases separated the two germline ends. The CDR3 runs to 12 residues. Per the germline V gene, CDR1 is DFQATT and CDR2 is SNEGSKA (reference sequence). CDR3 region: CSARGPTYEQFF. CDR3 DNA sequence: TGCAGTGCCCGGGGGCCGACCTATGAGCAGTTCTTC.